Below are 28 T cell receptor beta chains sequenced from a single sample in a study of blood T cell repertoires in COVID-19 (dated by TCRdb to about 2020). Library prep was done by the immunoSEQ multiplex PCR assay. In TCRdb, the immuneACCESS table is reduced to in-frame sequences with V and J assigned. These tables do not hold every clone; where another copy was compared, an unresolved V gene accounts for under half, and the others remain unexplained. The sample yields around 100,000 clones; roughly 85% were counted once. Of the sample, 9% to 13% is held by the ten largest clones. Sequenced: peripheral blood. The source is a woman in her 70s with acute or convalescent COVID-19.

The chain employs TRBV6-5 and TRBJ2-2, with 9 positions matching TRBD1. Germline V gene lookup returns CDR1 MNHEY and CDR2 SVGAGI. J lost 6 bases, V lost 5 bases, and 7 bases had no gene match. The CDR3 has 15 residues. CDR3 region: CASSRGQGEAGELFF. The CDR3 DNA sequence: TGTGCCAGCAGTCGGGGACAGGGAGAGGCCGGGGAGCTGTTTTTT.

The gene calls are TRBV28 and TRBJ1-1; D possibly corresponds to TRBD1 (5 bases). CDR3 length: 15 amino acids. Germline lookup yields CDR1 MDHEN and CDR2 SYDVKM. Between the trimmed V and J ends, which lost 3 bases and 5 bases, there was a span of 16 bases. The CDR3 loop is CASSFRGGAQTEAFF. CDR3 DNA: TGTGCCAGCAGTTTTAGGGGAGGGGCACAGACTGAAGCTTTCTTT.

This chain's CDR3 is CASSPQNTGELFF. The CDR3 nucleotides are TGTGCCAGCTCACCCCAAAACACCGGGGAGCTGTTTTTT. This sequence joins TRBV18 and TRBJ2-2; D uncertain. The V gene lost 3 bases and the J gene lost 2 bases, with 4 bases spanning the gap. Germline V CDR1 and CDR2: KGHSH, LQKENI. The CDR3 is made up of 13 amino acids.

The genes are TRBV5-6 and TRBJ1-1; 7 bases agree with TRBD1. The CDR3 loop spans 15 amino acids. CDR1 is SGHDT and CDR2 is YYEEEE in the germline V gene. Trimming at V came to 3 bases and at J to 3 bases, leaving 8 bases not matched to a gene. The CDR3, as DNA: TGTGCCAGCAGCTGGGGGGACAGAACCTACACTGAAGCTTTCTTT. Translated: CASSWGDRTYTEAFF.

The chain couples TRBV5-1 to TRBJ2-7; a weak D match, TRBD1 (6 bases). In germline, CDR1 is SGHRS, CDR2 YFSETQ. This CDR3 comprises 13 residues. Trimming shortened V by 4 bases and J by 7 bases, and 15 bases separated the two germline ends. CDR3 sequence: CASSLAGDREQYF. The DNA for the CDR3 is TGCGCCAGCAGCCTGGCAGGGGATCGGGAGCAGTACTTC. Looking up the rest from reference TRBV5-1 and TRBJ2-7 gives the full variable domain: KAGVTQTPRYLIKTRGQQVTLSCSPISGHRSVSWYQQTPGQGLQFLFEYFSETQRNKGNFPGRFSGRQFSNSRSEMNVSTLELGDSALYLCASSLAGDREQYFGPGTRLTVT.

The chain carries TRBV5-6 and TRBJ1-5; the D gene is possibly TRBD1 (5 bases). Germline values: CDR1 SGHDT, CDR2 YYEEEE. Trimming left V 0 bases short and J 2 bases short, with 9 bases between. This CDR3 has 15 residues. This CDR3 reads CASSLGGLGNQPQHF. In nucleotides, the CDR3 is TGTGCCAGCAGCTTGGGGGGACTGGGCAATCAGCCCCAGCATTTT.

A single count supports this clone. V gene TRBV18 combines with J gene TRBJ1-2, with TRBD1 identical over 8 bases. Trimming took 3 bases from V and 8 from J; bases not matched to a gene: 8. The CDR3 is 14 amino acids. Germline V CDR1 and CDR2: KGHSH, LQKENI. CDR3 loop: CASSPAGQGGGYTF. The CDR3 nucleotides are TGTGCCAGCTCACCTGCAGGACAGGGAGGCGGCTACACCTTC.

A single count supports this clone. This chain links TRBV11-2 with TRBJ1-1; D gene ambiguous. Germline V gives CDR1 SGHAT, CDR2 FQNNGV. Trimming removed 8 bases at V and 1 base at J, with 17 bases between. This CDR3 is 15 amino acids long. The CDR3 bases are TGTGCCAGCGCATGGGGAGGCGCAGCGAACACTGAAGCTTTCTTT. Amino acid sequence: CASAWGGAANTEAFF.

The V and J genes are TRBV3-1 (or the pseudogene TRBV3-2) and TRBJ2-2, with TRBD1 as a possible D gene (6 bases). This CDR3 has 14 amino acids. Germline-derived CDR1 and CDR2 are LGHDT and YNNKEL (reference sequence). V was trimmed by 6 bases and J by 8 bases, leaving 16 bases between them. The CDR3 coding sequence is TGTGCCAGCAGTCCGGGACACCTGGGTGGGGAGCTGTTTTTT. Translated: CASSPGHLGGELFF.

CDR3 DNA sequence: TGTGCCAGCAGCCGGACAGGGCGGATGGTCTATGGCTACACCTTC. It yields the protein CASSRTGRMVYGYTF. The chain couples TRBV14 to TRBJ1-2; 8 bases match TRBD1. CDR3 length equals 15 residues. Germline trimming cut 4 bases from V and 4 bases from J; bases unmatched to any gene: 8. The germline V gene encodes CDR1 SGHDN and CDR2 FVKESK. The full variable domain, in which reference TRBV14 and TRBJ1-2 provide the parts outside the CDR3, is EAGVTQFPSHSVIEKGQTVTLRCDPISGHDNLYWYRRVMGKEIKFLLHFVKESKQDESGMPNNRFLAERTGGTYSTLKVQPAELEDSGVYFCASSRTGRMVYGYTFGSGTRLTVV.

J is TRBJ1-1 and V is TRBV6-5; 8 nucleotides match TRBD1. Unmatched junction bases numbered 3, after V lost 0 bases and J lost 0 bases. Germline values: CDR1 MNHEY, CDR2 SVGAGI. CDR3 size: 16 residues. The CDR3 reads CASSYSGDRLNTEAFF. Here the CDR3 DNA reads TGTGCCAGCAGTTACTCGGGGGACAGGCTGAACACTGAAGCTTTCTTT.

V gene TRBV6-4 combines with J gene TRBJ1-3, with 8 bases identical to TRBD1. Germline assignment: CDR1 MRHNA and CDR2 SNTAGT. With V trimmed by 5 bases and J by 4 bases, 7 bases remained unmatched. This CDR3 has 15 amino acids. Written as DNA, the CDR3 is TGTGCCAGCAGTCTAGGGACAGGAGGAGGAAACACCATATATTTT. Amino acid sequence: CASSLGTGGGNTIYF.

The rearrangement joins TRBV4-2 to TRBJ1-1, with a tentative D call TRBD1 (6 bases). V lost 0 bases, J lost 1 base, and 9 bases lay in between. CDR3 length equals 15 residues. In germline, CDR1 is LGHNA, CDR2 YNFKEQ. CDR3 sequence: CASSQDTGPNTEAFF. CDR3 nucleotide sequence: TGTGCCAGCAGCCAAGACACAGGGCCGAACACTGAAGCTTTCTTT.

This clone was picked up a small number of times. This chain links TRBV5-4 with TRBJ2-7; 11 bases fit TRBD2. CDR1 is SGHNT and CDR2 is YYREEE in the germline V gene (reference sequence). The junction had 4 bases not matched to a gene; V was cut back by 3 bases and J by 2 bases. CDR3 length equals 15 residues. CDR3 sequence (DNA): TGTGCCAGCAGCTCCCGACTAGCGGGGACCTACGAGCAGTACTTC. Residues: CASSSRLAGTYEQYF. Full variable domain (outside the CDR3, taken from reference TRBV5-4 and TRBJ2-7): ETGVTQSPTHLIKTRGQQVTLRCSSQSGHNTVSWYQQALGQGPQFIFQYYREEENGRGNFPPRFSGLQFPNYSSELNVNALELDDSALYLCASSSRLAGTYEQYFGPGTRLTVT.

This clone was detected only a few times. CDR3 amino acids: CAISERHSGNTIYF. CDR3 DNA: TGTGCCATCAGTGAAAGACACTCTGGAAACACCATATATTTT. The chain joins TRBV10-3 to TRBJ1-3; D remains ambiguous. The V gene lost 3 bases and the J gene lost 0 bases, with 6 bases spanning the gap. Germline CDR1 reads ENHRY; CDR2 reads SYGVKD. The CDR3 has 14 residues.

V is TRBV2 and J is TRBJ2-2; D may be TRBD2 (7 bases). CDR1 is SNHLY, CDR2 FYNNEI, per germline. Trimming pared 6 bases from V and 0 bases from J, leaving 11 bases between. The CDR3 has 15 amino acids. The CDR3 bases are TGTGCCAGCAGCGGGGGGCCCGCGAACACCGGGGAGCTGTTTTTT. Protein product: CASSGGPANTGELFF. The full variable domain, in which reference TRBV2 and TRBJ2-2 provide the parts outside the CDR3, is EPEVTQTPSHQVTQMGQEVILRCVPISNHLYFYWYRQILGQKVEFLVSFYNNEISEKSEIFDDQFSVERPDGSNFTLKIRSTKLEDSAMYFCASSGGPANTGELFFGEGSRLTVL.

The chain carries TRBV19 and TRBJ2-1; no definite D call. This CDR3 comprises 13 residues. Germline CDR1 LNHDA, CDR2 SQIVND (reference sequence). Trimming took off 6 bases at V and 9 bases at J, with 15 bases between the two ends. In nucleotides, the CDR3 is TGTGCCAGTAGGGATCAGGAAGTAGGTGAGCAGTTCTTC. It translates to CASRDQEVGEQFF.

The CDR3 region is CSVETGTFYGYTF. The CDR3 DNA reads as TGCAGCGTCGAGACAGGGACCTTCTATGGCTACACCTTC. The rearrangement joins TRBV29-1 to TRBJ1-2; TRBD1 agrees at 7 bases. J gave up 4 bases and V 6 bases, and 8 bases lay outside the gene matches. The germline CDR1 and CDR2 sequences are SQVTM and ANQGSEA. The CDR3 consists of 13 residues.

V is TRBV2 and J is TRBJ1-2; a weak D match, TRBD1 (6 bases). The germline gives CDR1 SNHLY, CDR2 FYNNEI. V was pared by 4 bases and J by 5 bases, with 11 bases between. The CDR3 is 13 residues long. DNA for the CDR3: TGTGCCAGCAGTGGACAGGCGATTTATGGCTACACCTTC. This encodes CASSGQAIYGYTF.

The count of this clone is one. The chain's CDR3 is CASSPGARTDTQYF. The CDR3 DNA follows: TGTGCCAGCTCACCAGGGGCACGCACAGATACGCAGTATTTT. V gene TRBV18 combines with J gene TRBJ2-3, with D possibly matching TRBD1 (5 bases). CDR1 is KGHSH, CDR2 LQKENI, per germline. The V end lost 2 bases, the J end lost 1 base, and 7 bases lay between the germline ends. The CDR3 runs 14 residues.

The J gene is TRBJ2-1, the V gene TRBV15; 7 bases fit TRBD1. V trimming: 0 bases; J trimming: 7 bases; junction bases outside the gene matches: 9. The germline CDR1 and CDR2 sequences are LNHNV and YYDKDF (reference sequence). The CDR3 sequence is 16 residues long. The DNA for the CDR3 is TGTGCCACCAGCAGAGATCCAGGGGGAAAGGGGAATGAGCAGTTCTTC. This encodes CATSRDPGGKGNEQFF.

This clone appeared a single time. This chain uses TRBV19 with TRBJ1-1, with a possible D match to TRBD1 (6 bases). Looked up from germline, CDR1 is LNHDA and CDR2 is SQIVND (reference sequence). This CDR3 has 13 residues. V was shortened by 3 bases and J by 3 bases, with 8 bases between the two germline ends. The CDR3 bases are TGTGCCAGTAGTATGCACAGGGACACTGAAGCTTTCTTT. As protein: CASSMHRDTEAFF.

The sample holds one count of this clone. The chain combines TRBV29-1 with TRBJ2-1; TRBD2 matches at 10 bases. In germline, CDR1 is SQVTM, CDR2 ANQGSEA. The CDR3 is 13 residues long. V was pared by 8 bases and J by 7 bases, with 8 bases of the junction left unmatched. The DNA of the CDR3 is TGCAGCTCTCAGCGGGGGGGCATGAATGAGCAGTTCTTC. Encoded protein: CSSQRGGMNEQFF.

The chain recombines TRBV3-1 (or the pseudogene TRBV3-2) with TRBJ1-2; D is unclear. Trimming pared 4 bases from V and 1 base from J, leaving 10 bases between. Germline loops: CDR1 LGHDT, CDR2 YNNKEL (reference sequence). The CDR3 has 14 amino acids. CDR3 loop: CASSRRGSNYGYTF. The DNA of the CDR3 is TGTGCCAGCAGCCGGAGAGGGAGTAACTATGGCTACACCTTC.

The V call is TRBV6-5, the J call TRBJ2-3, with TRBD2 matching over 9 bases. V lost 5 bases and J lost 0; bases outside the gene matches: 0. Germline V gives CDR1 MNHEY, CDR2 SVGAGI. This CDR3 is 14 amino acids long. CDR3 amino acids: CASSLAGSTDTQYF. CDR3 bases: TGTGCCAGCAGTCTAGCGGGGAGCACAGATACGCAGTATTTT.

This clone was detected a few times. The chain has TRBV5-1 and TRBJ1-6; TRBD1 agrees at 9 bases. Trimming took 2 bases from V and 5 from J; bases not matched to a gene: 5. Germline CDR1 reads SGHRS; CDR2 reads YFSETQ. The CDR3 has 16 residues. The CDR3 DNA reads as TGCGCCAGCAGCTTAGGGACAGGGTCCAATAATTCACCCCTCCACTTT. It codes for CASSLGTGSNNSPLHF.

The chain recombines TRBV7-9 with TRBJ2-1; 16 bases are a match to TRBD2. Germline CDR1 reads SEHNR; CDR2 reads FQNEAQ (reference sequence). The junction had 7 bases not matched to a gene; V was cut back by 0 bases and J by 5 bases. The CDR3 length is 19 residues. CDR3 region: CASSLAGTSGGAINNEQFF. CDR3 nucleotides: TGTGCCAGCAGCTTAGCCGGGACTAGCGGGGGGGCGATCAACAATGAGCAGTTCTTC. The variable domain in full, with the rest retrieved from reference TRBV7-9 and TRBJ2-1, is DTGVSQNPRHKITKRGQNVTFRCDPISEHNRLYWYRQTLGQGPEFLTYFQNEAQLEKSRLLSDRFSAERPKGSFSTLEIQRTEQGDSAMYLCASSLAGTSGGAINNEQFFGPGTRLTVL.

The chain has TRBV4-3 and TRBJ2-2; 11 nucleotides match TRBD2. Germline trimming cut 3 bases from V and 7 bases from J; bases unmatched to any gene: 10. The CDR3 is 17 amino acids. CDR1 and CDR2 from the germline V gene are LGHNA and YSLEER. The CDR3 here is CASSHQASGGFVGELFF. The DNA for the CDR3 is TGCGCCAGCAGCCACCAAGCTAGCGGGGGGTTTGTCGGGGAGCTGTTTTTT.